A single sample is the source of the 12 T cell receptor beta chains below, sequenced in a study of radiotherapy plus CTLA-4 blockade in lung cancer. This table comes from immunoSEQ multiplex PCR, and its TCRdb copy is limited to in-frame clones, with some not included. The sample contains tens of thousands of clones, 70% to 75% of which appear only once. The input for sequencing was peripheral blood, taken from a patient treated with radiotherapy plus ipilimumab. These receptors all stem from a human donor with non-small cell lung cancer whose response to radiotherapy plus ipilimumab could not be evaluated.

Of note for this clone: This same CDR3 is encoded by further DNA sequences in the sample. The chain is built from TRBV27 and TRBJ2-5; D is possibly TRBD2 (5 bases). CDR3 size: 13 residues. Trimming stripped 3 bases from V and 2 bases from J, with 7 bases between. CDR1 and CDR2 (germline): MNHEY, SMNVEV (reference sequence). Written as DNA, the CDR3 is TGTGCCAGCAGTTTCGGGATTCAAGAGACCCAGTACTTC. This encodes CASSFGIQETQYF.

The chain uses TRBV30 and TRBJ2-7; TRBD2 matches 11 bases. With 8 bases clipped from V and 4 bases from J, the junction kept 4 bases outside the gene matches. CDR3 length equals 12 residues. Germline V gives CDR1 GTSNPN, CDR2 SVGIG (reference sequence). In DNA form, the CDR3 reads TGTGCCCACTTAGCGGGAGGGTACGAGCAGTACTTC. It yields the protein CAHLAGGYEQYF.

The chain combines TRBV7-6 with TRBJ2-3, with TRBD1 matching over 8 bases. The CDR3 totals 15 residues. The trim removed 6 bases at V and 3 bases at J, leaving 8 bases unmatched. Germline-derived CDR1 and CDR2 are SGHVS and FNYEAQ. The CDR3 DNA is TGTGCCAGCAGTCTCCGGACAGGGATGACAGATACGCAGTATTTT. Translated, it gives CASSLRTGMTDTQYF.

In its sample, this clone was seen a few times. The CDR3 region is CASTFGGSYNEQFF. CDR3 in DNA: TGTGCCAGCACGTTTGGAGGCTCCTACAATGAGCAGTTCTTC. This chain uses TRBV25-1 with TRBJ2-1, with D possibly matching TRBD2 (5 bases). Germline CDR1 MGHDK, CDR2 SYGVNS. V lost 7 bases to trimming and J lost 0 bases, with 10 bases between them. The CDR3 length is 14 residues.

V and J are TRBV9 and TRBJ2-1; 9 bases fit TRBD1. This CDR3 contains 16 residues. Germline V gives CDR1 SGDLS, CDR2 YYNGEE. V shed 0 bases and J 5 bases; nucleotides not matched to a gene: 6. The CDR3 loop reads CASSVGIGQGNNEQFF. DNA for the CDR3: TGTGCCAGCAGCGTAGGGATCGGACAGGGGAACAATGAGCAGTTCTTC.

This chain joins TRBV28 and TRBJ2-1; D is undetermined. Germline CDR1 reads MDHEN; CDR2 reads SYDVKM. The CDR3 loop spans 15 amino acids. The ends were cut back, 5 bases at V and 0 bases at J, with 11 bases in the middle. CDR3 residues: CASSPIPSSYNEQFF. The CDR3 region has the DNA TGTGCCAGCAGTCCCATACCCAGCTCCTACAATGAGCAGTTCTTC.

J is TRBJ2-5 and V is TRBV6-5; TRBD2 aligns across 10 bases. The CDR3 length is 15 residues. The germline CDR1 and CDR2 sequences are MNHEY and SVGAGI. V trimming: 6 bases; J trimming: 4 bases; junction bases outside the gene matches: 8. The CDR3 here is CASRGSIAGGETQYF. For the CDR3, the DNA is TGTGCCAGCAGGGGATCCATAGCGGGAGGAGAGACCCAGTACTTC.

The V call is TRBV5-1, the J call TRBJ2-2; 8 nucleotides line up with TRBD2. Germline assignment: CDR1 SGHRS and CDR2 YFSETQ. Trimming took 4 bases from V and 6 from J; bases not matched to a gene: 5. The CDR3 contains 14 residues. CDR3 residues: CASSPSGSPGELFF. The CDR3 DNA reads TGCGCCAGCAGCCCAAGCGGGAGTCCCGGGGAGCTGTTTTTT.

This clone was counted a single time. The V gene is TRBV18, the J gene TRBJ1-3, with 10 positions matching TRBD1. This CDR3 comprises 18 residues. Looked up from germline, CDR1 is KGHSH and CDR2 is LQKENI. V was clipped by 4 bases and J by 4 bases; unmatched bases: 13. The CDR3 DNA sequence: TGTGCCAGCTCACTGACCGGGACAGGGGATTCTACCGGAAACACCATATATTTT. Its translation: CASSLTGTGDSTGNTIYF.

This clone was seen a few times. The chain recombines TRBV5-1 with TRBJ2-1; 16 nucleotides align to TRBD2. Germline V lookup: CDR1 SGHRS, CDR2 YFSETQ. The CDR3 length is 17 residues. Trimming at V came to 4 bases and at J to 6 bases, leaving 7 bases not matched to a gene. As DNA, the CDR3 is TGCGCCAGCAGCCAGGGACTAGCGGGAGGGAAACCCAATGAGCAGTTCTTC. Protein product: CASSQGLAGGKPNEQFF.

The gene calls are TRBV2 and TRBJ2-5; a possible D gene is TRBD2 (6 bases). CDR3 length equals 11 residues. The germline CDR1 and CDR2 sequences are SNHLY and FYNNEI. V was shortened by 8 bases and J by 4 bases, with 8 bases between the two germline ends. The CDR3 nucleotides are TGTGCCAGCCGGGGAGGAGAGACCCAGTACTTC. Protein sequence: CASRGGETQYF.

This clone was counted between two and nine times. V and J are TRBV4-1 and TRBJ2-7; TRBD2 might be the D (6 bases). Germline CDR1 and CDR2: MGHRA and YSYEKL. The CDR3 is 16 amino acids. The V end lost 4 bases, the J end lost 6 bases, and 22 bases lay between the germline ends. The CDR3 bases are TGCGCCAGCAGCCGCTCGACCGGGGGAGAGGGGCTCGAGCAGTACTTC. Encoded protein: CASSRSTGGEGLEQYF.